Following are 14 T cell receptor beta chains from one sample sequenced in a study of read filtering for tumor transcriptome and immune sequencing. Molecular barcoded adaptors covering alpha/delta and beta/gamma chains were used on around 370 ng RNA. TCRdb reprocessed the reads via MiXCR and lists one record per CDR3 protein. Of about 39,000 distinct CDR3 sequences in the sample, around an eighth were seen once. The material sequenced was a population of CD138-negative cells sorted from bone marrow. The source is a donor at least 40 years old with multiple myeloma.

This clonotype was counted ten times or more. The chain employs TRBV7-6 and TRBJ2-1; D remains ambiguous. The CDR3 consists of 15 residues. Germline CDR1 and CDR2: SGHVS and FNYEAQ. V was cut by 5 bases and J by 4 bases, with 15 bases left in between. The CDR3 region has the DNA TGTGCCAGCAGCCCGAGCGCAGGATCTTACAATGAGCAGTTCTTC. Its translation is CASSPSAGSYNEQFF.

On this clonotype itself: This could be a read error, since a much larger clone is one nucleotide away. The gene calls are TRBV18 and TRBJ2-5, with D unresolved. Germline CDR1 KGHSH, CDR2 LQKENI. CDR3 length equals 13 residues. The CDR3 DNA is TGTGCCAGCTCCTACGGTAGGCAAGAGACCCGGTACTTC. Protein sequence: CASSYGRQETRYF.

This clonotype occurred many times. The chain links TRBV5-6 to TRBJ2-7; D tentatively fits TRBD1 or TRBD2 (5 bases each). Trimming took off 4 bases at V and 3 bases at J, with 26 bases between the two ends. Germline CDR1 reads SGHDT; CDR2 reads YYEEEE. The CDR3 runs 18 residues. Here the CDR3 DNA reads TGTGCCAGCAGCAACCCAGGTGTTGGGCGACGGGGCAGCTACGAGCAGTACTTC. This translates into CASSNPGVGRRGSYEQYF. Full variable domain (outside the CDR3, taken from reference TRBV5-6 and TRBJ2-7): DAGVTQSPTHLIKTRGQQVTLRCSPKSGHDTVSWYQQALGQGPQFIFQYYEEEERQRGNFPDRFSGHQFPNYSSELNVNALLLGDSALYLCASSNPGVGRRGSYEQYFGPGTRLTVT.

This clonotype has a count of ten or more. The chain employs TRBV11-2 and TRBJ2-5, with TRBD1 as a possible D gene (6 bases). The germline V gene has CDR1 SGHAT and CDR2 FQNNGV. Deletions cut 5 bases from V and 2 bases from J, with 15 bases between. The length of the CDR3 is 15 residues. CDR3 sequence reads: CASSPGALNQETQYF. In DNA form, the CDR3 reads TGTGCCAGCAGCCCAGGGGCCTTGAATCAAGAGACCCAGTACTTC.

Many counts were recorded for this clonotype. This chain connects TRBV5-1 to TRBJ2-1; tentatively, D is TRBD1 (6 bases). V shed 5 bases and J shed 6 bases, with 12 bases lying between them. CDR3 length equals 13 residues. Looked up from germline, CDR1 is SGHRS and CDR2 is YFSETQ. CDR3 sequence (DNA): TGCGCCAGCAGAAAAGGACAGTCCAATGAGCAGTTCTTC. This encodes CASRKGQSNEQFF.

This clonotype was seen many times. The chain recombines TRBV5-1 with TRBJ1-1; 8 bases fit TRBD1. V lost 2 bases and J lost 6; bases outside the gene matches: 6. Germline-derived CDR1 and CDR2 are SGHRS and YFSETQ. CDR3 length equals 14 residues. CDR3 DNA: TGCGCCAGCAGCTTATCTCAGGGGGCCTCTGAAGCTTTCTTT. Its translation is CASSLSQGASEAFF.

This clonotype qualifies as medium-sized. The chain couples TRBV5-1 to TRBJ2-1; 8 bases map to TRBD2. Germline V gives CDR1 SGHRS, CDR2 YFSETQ. V lost 1 base, J lost 15 bases, and 6 bases stayed unmatched. The CDR3 loop spans 12 amino acids. The CDR3 sequence: CASSLMSGSRFF. The CDR3 bases are TGCGCCAGCAGCTTGATGAGCGGGAGTCGGTTCTTC.

As concerns this clonotype: One end of the junction does not line up with germline, which may come from a read error. The chain links TRBV6-2 or TRBV6-3 to TRBJ2-6, with D possibly TRBD1 on 5 matching bases. The germline V gene encodes CDR1 MNHEY and CDR2 SVGEGT. The CDR3 loop spans 15 amino acids. The CDR3 sequence: CASSQRVTGADVLTF. CDR3 nucleotide sequence: TGCGCCAGCAGCCAACGGGTAACTGGGGCCGACGTCCTGACTTTC.

This clonotype appeared many times. V is TRBV7-6 and J is TRBJ2-2, with 7 positions matching TRBD2. The CDR3 contains 17 residues. Germline V gene lookup returns CDR1 SGHVS and CDR2 FNYEAQ. V shed 1 base, J shed 3 bases, and the junction held 8 bases outside the gene matches. The CDR3 loop is CASSLEGSGFYTGELFF. The CDR3 nucleotides read TGTGCCAGCAGCTTAGAAGGTAGCGGGTTCTACACCGGGGAGCTGTTTTTT. The full variable domain, in which reference TRBV7-6 and TRBJ2-2 provide the parts outside the CDR3, is GAGVSQSPRYKVTKRGQDVALRCDPISGHVSLYWYRQALGQGPEFLTYFNYEAQQDKSGLPNDRFSAERPEGSISTLTIQRTEQRDSAMYRCASSLEGSGFYTGELFFGEGSRLTVL.

Note on this clonotype: A read error may be the cause here, since a much bigger clone is one base away. CDR3 nucleotides: TGCGCCAGCGTTGGGGCCCTAGCGGGGGTCGTAAACACCGGGGAGCTGTTTTTT. This sequence encodes CASVGALAGVVNTGELFF. This chain uses TRBV5-1 with TRBJ2-2; 10 positions agree with TRBD2. Germline assignment: CDR1 SGHRS and CDR2 YFSETQ. The CDR3 contains 18 residues. Unmatched junction bases numbered 14, after V lost 7 bases and J lost 2 bases.

Worth noting for this clonotype: A far larger clone lies a single base away; this is likely a read error. This chain uses TRBV7-6 with TRBJ2-1; possible D gene TRBD2, 6 bases. The CDR3 covers 14 residues. Germline lookup yields CDR1 SGHVS and CDR2 FNYEAQ. The DNA of the CDR3 is TGTGCTAGCAGCTTAGCGGAGAACCTCAATGAGCAGCTCTTC. It is translated as CASSLAENLNEQLF.

This clonotype was counted at least ten times. This chain joins TRBV7-8 and TRBJ2-7, with 7 bases fitting TRBD1. From germline, CDR1 is SGHVS and CDR2 FQNEAQ. The CDR3 length is 14 residues. Unmatched junction bases numbered 9, after V lost 5 bases and J lost 5 bases. Here the CDR3 reads CASSLTGKLHEQYF. The DNA of the CDR3 is TGTGCCAGCAGCCTGACAGGGAAGCTACACGAGCAGTACTTC.

This clonotype was observed many times. At one end, the junction sequence differs from germline, possibly due to a read error. The rearrangement uses TRBV2 and TRBJ1-4; D unclear. The CDR3 has 13 amino acids. Germline CDR1 SNHLY, CDR2 FYNNEI. The CDR3 protein is CASKRIRNEKLSF. CDR3 sequence (DNA): TGTGCCAGCAAACGGATCAGGAATGAAAAACTGTCTTTT.

This clonotype was seen repeatedly, ten times or more. A junction boundary mismatches the germline segment, possibly from a read error. The chain is built from TRBV5-1 and TRBJ2-1; D call uncertain. Germline V gene data show CDR1 as SGHRS and CDR2 as YFSETQ. This CDR3 is built from 14 residues. DNA of the CDR3: TGTGCCAGCAGCTTGCTACAGTCCTACAATGAGCAGTTCTTC. It yields the protein CASSLLQSYNEQFF.